The rows below give T cell receptor beta chains drawn from one sample of a study of blood T cell repertoires in COVID-19. Libraries were prepared by immunoSEQ multiplex PCR; TCRdb keeps only in-frame clonotypes and omits some of them. The table shows around 200,000 clones, with approximately 87% occurring only once. Source material: peripheral blood. The receptors originated from a man aged 70 or older with active or convalescent COVID-19. The CDR3 runs from the conserved cysteine through the conserved F or W. Each record gives: J gene, V gene, clone size, CDR3 protein. A row's size may be missing; if present it is once, few, many or a size class.

j_call: TRBJ2-7
v_call: TRBV4-3
clone_size: NA
cdr3_aa: CASSQGPVGRPFDYEQYF

j_call: TRBJ2-1
v_call: TRBV11-2
clone_size: once
cdr3_aa: CASSLVPLAGHEQFF

j_call: TRBJ2-3
v_call: TRBV14
clone_size: NA
cdr3_aa: CASSHDRVPQYF

j_call: TRBJ2-3
v_call: TRBV11-3
clone_size: NA
cdr3_aa: CASSTGTSGGVTDTQYF

j_call: TRBJ1-6
v_call: TRBV19
clone_size: NA
cdr3_aa: CASSIVAGGAFNSPLHF

j_call: TRBJ1-1
v_call: TRBV5-1
clone_size: NA
cdr3_aa: CASRRQDTEAFF

j_call: TRBJ1-6
v_call: TRBV7-6
clone_size: NA
cdr3_aa: CASSWGQVNSPLHF

j_call: TRBJ2-7
v_call: TRBV12-5
clone_size: NA
cdr3_aa: CASGNGGNGEQYF

j_call: TRBJ1-5
v_call: TRBV7-9
clone_size: few
cdr3_aa: CASSSSLQGLLTAQHF

j_call: TRBJ2-7
v_call: TRBV27
clone_size: NA
cdr3_aa: CASSLNPSRIYEQYF

j_call: TRBJ1-1
v_call: TRBV29-1
clone_size: NA
cdr3_aa: CSVEPTGSEAFF

j_call: TRBJ1-1
v_call: TRBV7-3
clone_size: NA
cdr3_aa: CASSLQGATEAFF

j_call: TRBJ2-7
v_call: TRBV6-5
clone_size: NA
cdr3_aa: CASSSPDRGRYEQYF

j_call: TRBJ1-5
v_call: TRBV7-6
clone_size: NA
cdr3_aa: CASSQVLGRNQPQHF

j_call: TRBJ2-7
v_call: TRBV4-3
clone_size: NA
cdr3_aa: CASSQEGTYGYEQYF

j_call: TRBJ1-5
v_call: TRBV28
clone_size: NA
cdr3_aa: CASSIDRVSQPQHF

j_call: TRBJ2-7
v_call: TRBV6-2/TRBV6-3
clone_size: NA
cdr3_aa: CASSWAGGFYEQYF

j_call: TRBJ1-2
v_call: TRBV4-1
clone_size: NA
cdr3_aa: CASSQDVGRANYGYTF

j_call: TRBJ1-2
v_call: TRBV29-1
clone_size: NA
cdr3_aa: CSVQTGTYGYTF

j_call: TRBJ2-2
v_call: TRBV5-1
clone_size: NA
cdr3_aa: CASSSIRDTNTGELFF

j_call: TRBJ1-6
v_call: TRBV19
clone_size: NA
cdr3_aa: CASSRDIDNSPLHF

j_call: TRBJ1-5
v_call: TRBV18
clone_size: NA
cdr3_aa: CASSPGGGFGNQPQHF

j_call: TRBJ1-3
v_call: TRBV4-3
clone_size: NA
cdr3_aa: CASSQDWTGVGNTIYF

j_call: TRBJ1-2
v_call: TRBV28
clone_size: NA
cdr3_aa: CASSFVGANYGYTF

j_call: TRBJ1-1
v_call: TRBV19
clone_size: NA
cdr3_aa: CASSIVWGEKAFF

j_call: TRBJ1-1
v_call: TRBV6-5
clone_size: NA
cdr3_aa: CASSYLPRTGRSEAFF

j_call: TRBJ2-7
v_call: TRBV6-4
clone_size: once
cdr3_aa: CASSEGQGAHEQYF

j_call: TRBJ2-1
v_call: TRBV10-1
clone_size: NA
cdr3_aa: CASSESTAYNEQFF

j_call: TRBJ1-6
v_call: TRBV7-2
clone_size: NA
cdr3_aa: CASTSRGSRGRSPLHF

j_call: TRBJ2-5
v_call: TRBV25-1
clone_size: NA
cdr3_aa: CASSEFGLAGAETQYF

j_call: TRBJ2-7
v_call: TRBV6-5
clone_size: NA
cdr3_aa: CASNRDREYEQYF

j_call: TRBJ2-7
v_call: TRBV27
clone_size: NA
cdr3_aa: CASSLSVADRVIPYEQYF

j_call: TRBJ1-6
v_call: TRBV5-1
clone_size: NA
cdr3_aa: CASSTDRTGLNSYNSPLHF

j_call: TRBJ1-1
v_call: TRBV20-1
clone_size: NA
cdr3_aa: CSASPVETEAFF

j_call: TRBJ2-7
v_call: TRBV19
clone_size: NA
cdr3_aa: CASSILAGVEQYF

j_call: TRBJ2-1
v_call: TRBV4-3
clone_size: once
cdr3_aa: CASSRGAGTSGSYNEQFF

j_call: TRBJ2-2
v_call: TRBV20-1
clone_size: once
cdr3_aa: CSASRDENTGELFF

j_call: TRBJ2-2
v_call: TRBV3-1/TRBV3-2
clone_size: NA
cdr3_aa: CASSFGQIHTGELFF

j_call: TRBJ1-5
v_call: TRBV2
clone_size: NA
cdr3_aa: CASSSQGGSYTPQHF

j_call: TRBJ2-7
v_call: TRBV27
clone_size: NA
cdr3_aa: CASSLLGGTTYEQYF

j_call: TRBJ1-6
v_call: TRBV2
clone_size: NA
cdr3_aa: CASSPRDLYSPLHF

j_call: TRBJ1-1
v_call: TRBV5-6
clone_size: NA
cdr3_aa: CASSLLVAGGKNTEAFF

j_call: TRBJ2-7
v_call: TRBV28
clone_size: NA
cdr3_aa: CASNRGNYEQYF

j_call: TRBJ1-6
v_call: TRBV11-2
clone_size: NA
cdr3_aa: CASSLFGGFGNSPLHF

j_call: TRBJ2-2
v_call: TRBV5-1
clone_size: NA
cdr3_aa: CASSLAIGEGNTGELFF

j_call: TRBJ1-2
v_call: TRBV10-1
clone_size: once
cdr3_aa: CASSRDRGPTGYTF

j_call: TRBJ2-2
v_call: TRBV6-2/TRBV6-3
clone_size: few
cdr3_aa: CASSLAYRGKNTGELFF

j_call: TRBJ2-7
v_call: TRBV15
clone_size: NA
cdr3_aa: CATSRDRDSISYEQYF

j_call: TRBJ1-1
v_call: TRBV19
clone_size: few
cdr3_aa: CASSPDRGHRNTEAFF

j_call: TRBJ2-7
v_call: TRBV28
clone_size: few
cdr3_aa: CASIRQGRTYEQYF

j_call: TRBJ1-2
v_call: TRBV4-3
clone_size: NA
cdr3_aa: CASSQDLAPNGYTF

j_call: TRBJ2-2
v_call: TRBV27
clone_size: NA
cdr3_aa: CASSDRDLNTGELFF

j_call: TRBJ1-1
v_call: TRBV29-1
clone_size: NA
cdr3_aa: CSVRQGANTEAFF

j_call: TRBJ2-3
v_call: TRBV5-1
clone_size: NA
cdr3_aa: CASTRQGPDTQYF

j_call: TRBJ1-1
v_call: TRBV5-1
clone_size: NA
cdr3_aa: CASSADTLQDTEAFF